A single sample is the source of the 19 T cell receptor beta chains below, sequenced in a study of OX40 agonist ivuxolimab in advanced cancers. Produced via immunoSEQ multiplex PCR; TCRdb's table is partial and in-frame only. This table has about 61,000 clones, around 92% appearing once. The sequencing here drew on CD4+ or CD8+ T cells sorted from blood, taken in a trial of the OX40 agonist ivuxolimab. The receptors originated from an adult with an advanced solid tumor such as melanoma, head and neck, liver or kidney cancer.

This sequence joins TRBV4-3 and TRBJ2-3; 9 bases map to TRBD2. The germline V gene has CDR1 LGHNA and CDR2 YSLEER. This CDR3 comprises 15 residues. V lost 0 bases, J lost 4 bases, and 2 bases stayed unmatched. This chain's CDR3 is CASSQDSGSADTQYF. In DNA, the CDR3 is TGCGCCAGCAGCCAAGATAGCGGGAGCGCAGATACGCAGTATTTT.

A remark on this clone: A read error may produce the germline difference seen at one junction end. The chain carries TRBV6-6 and TRBJ2-7, with D unclear. Germline CDR1 reads MNHNY; CDR2 reads SVGAGI (reference sequence). This CDR3 contains 11 residues. CDR3 loop: CASSHSYEQYF. The CDR3 DNA reads as TGTGCCAGCAGTCACTCCTACGAGCAGTACTTC.

V and J are TRBV4-3 and TRBJ1-2; D unclear. CDR3 length: 13 residues. Deletions cut 0 bases from V and 8 bases from J, with 10 bases between. The germline gives CDR1 LGHNA, CDR2 YSLEER. The CDR3 coding sequence is TGCGCCAGCAGCCAAGATGCAAACACCGGCTACACCTTC. Protein product: CASSQDANTGYTF.

The chain employs TRBV9 and TRBJ2-3, with D possibly matching TRBD2 (6 bases). V lost 6 bases and J 2 bases, leaving 10 bases between the germline ends. This CDR3 has 13 residues. CDR1 is SGDLS, CDR2 YYNGEE, per germline. DNA for the CDR3: TGTGCCAGCACCGGACTAAACACAGATACGCAGTATTTT. Translated, it gives CASTGLNTDTQYF.

This sequence joins TRBV29-1 and TRBJ1-1; D is undetermined. Per the germline V gene, CDR1 is SQVTM and CDR2 is ANQGSEA. Trimming removed 2 bases at V and 1 base at J, with 5 bases between. The CDR3 has 12 residues. The DNA of the CDR3 is TGCAGCGTTGAAACGGGGAACACTGAAGCTTTCTTT. This codes for CSVETGNTEAFF.

The chain couples TRBV9 to TRBJ2-2; D is ambiguous. This CDR3 spans 13 amino acids. The V end was cut by 3 bases, the J end by 5 bases, with 8 bases between. Per the germline V gene, CDR1 is SGDLS and CDR2 is YYNGEE. DNA for the CDR3: TGTGCCAGCAGCGCCCTGGGGACCGGGGAGCTGTTTTTT. Translation gives CASSALGTGELFF.

This chain joins TRBV9 and TRBJ2-3; D is possibly TRBD1 (5 bases). This CDR3 spans 14 amino acids. Germline V gene sequence: CDR1 SGDLS, CDR2 YYNGEE. Trimming removed 6 bases from V and 0 bases from J, with 11 bases in between. The CDR3 nucleotides read TGTGCCAGCAATGCTCAGGGAAGCACAGATACGCAGTATTTT. It translates to CASNAQGSTDTQYF.

The genes are TRBV27 and TRBJ2-7; D remains unclear. The CDR3 is made up of 12 amino acids. The V end was cut by 4 bases, the J end by 6 bases, with 10 bases between. Looked up from germline, CDR1 is MNHEY and CDR2 is SMNVEV (reference sequence). CDR3 DNA sequence: TGTGCCAGCAGTTCTGGGCTTCTCGAGCAGTACTTC. Residues: CASSSGLLEQYF.

The chain joins TRBV19 to TRBJ2-1; 9 positions agree with TRBD2. This CDR3 spans 17 amino acids. Per germline, CDR1 LNHDA and CDR2 SQIVND (reference sequence). With V trimmed by 3 bases and J by 0 bases, 6 bases remained unmatched. This CDR3 reads CASSMSGGLSSYNEQFF. As DNA, the CDR3 is TGTGCCAGTAGTATGAGCGGGGGGCTTAGCTCCTACAATGAGCAGTTCTTC.

This chain's CDR3 is CASSELGSPTYEQYF. The DNA of the CDR3 is TGTGCCAGCAGTGAATTAGGTAGTCCCACCTACGAGCAGTACTTC. This rearrangement joins TRBV25-1 to TRBJ2-7; D gene uncertain. The CDR3 contains 15 residues. Trimming removed 1 base from V and 2 bases from J, with 12 bases in between. In germline, CDR1 is MGHDK, CDR2 SYGVNS.

The chain recombines TRBV29-1 with TRBJ2-1; 8 bases fit TRBD1. V was clipped by 5 bases and J by 4 bases; unmatched bases: 7. The CDR3 has 14 amino acids. Germline V gives CDR1 SQVTM, CDR2 ANQGSEA. CDR3 DNA sequence: TGCAGCGTTCACAGGGGGGACGAGTACAATGAGCAGTTCTTC. Amino acid sequence: CSVHRGDEYNEQFF.

The chain links TRBV4-2 to TRBJ2-1; D gene unclear. Deletions cut 2 bases from V and 0 bases from J, with 17 bases between. This CDR3 is 18 amino acids long. Per the germline V gene, CDR1 is LGHNA and CDR2 is YNFKEQ. CDR3 amino acids: CASSQSPVSTFSYNEQFF. The CDR3 nucleotides are TGTGCCAGCAGCCAATCCCCGGTATCGACCTTCTCCTACAATGAGCAGTTCTTC.

The chain employs TRBV9 and TRBJ2-7; maybe TRBD1 (5 bases). Trimming pared 4 bases from V and 5 bases from J, leaving 13 bases between. The CDR3 consists of 13 residues. The germline V gene has CDR1 SGDLS and CDR2 YYNGEE. CDR3 DNA: TGTGCCAGCAGCTTTCGCCAGGGAAACGAGCAGTACTTC. Its translation is CASSFRQGNEQYF.

DNA for the CDR3: TGTGCCAGCAGCCCAAACGGGGAGACCCAGTACTTC. Protein sequence: CASSPNGETQYF. V and J are TRBV6-5 and TRBJ2-5; D remains unclear. Germline V gene data show CDR1 as MNHEY and CDR2 as SVGAGI. The V and J ends lost 6 bases and 5 bases respectively, with 10 bases between them. CDR3 length equals 12 residues.

The V and J genes are TRBV7-3 and TRBJ2-3; no definite D call. V was cut by 2 bases and J by 2 bases, with 5 bases left in between. The CDR3 contains 13 residues. Germline V lookup: CDR1 SGHTA, CDR2 FQGTGA. The CDR3 DNA sequence: TGTGCCAGCAGCTTAGAGGTCACAGATACGCAGTATTTT. Translated, it gives CASSLEVTDTQYF. Looking up the rest from reference TRBV7-3 and TRBJ2-3 gives the full variable domain: GAGVSQTPSNKVTEKGKYVELRCDPISGHTALYWYRQSLGQGPEFLIYFQGTGAADDSGLPNDRFFAVRPEGSVSTLKIQRTERGDSAVYLCASSLEVTDTQYFGPGTRLTVL.

The V gene is TRBV7-2, the J gene TRBJ1-5; 11 bases are a match to TRBD1. CDR1 is SGHTA, CDR2 FQGNSA, per germline. The V gene end was trimmed by 5 bases and the J gene end by 6 bases; junction bases not matched to a gene: 9. The CDR3 spans 16 residues. CDR3 loop: CASSRLGQGAVQPQHF. CDR3 DNA sequence: TGTGCCAGCAGCCGGCTCGGACAGGGGGCAGTTCAGCCCCAGCATTTT.

The chain links TRBV9 to TRBJ2-1, with D unclear. Trimming cost V 0 bases and J 6 bases, with 7 bases left between them. In germline, CDR1 is SGDLS, CDR2 YYNGEE. There are 13 residues in the CDR3. The CDR3 sequence is CASSVGLFNEQFF. CDR3 in DNA: TGTGCCAGCAGCGTAGGGCTCTTCAATGAGCAGTTCTTC.

CDR3 in amino acids: CASPQRRTSYEQYV. The DNA for the CDR3 is TGTGCCAGCCCACAACGGCGGACTTCCTACGAGCAGTACGTC. V and J are TRBV11-3 and TRBJ2-7; tentatively, D is TRBD2 (5 bases). There are 14 residues in the CDR3. From germline, CDR1 is SGHNT and CDR2 YENEEA. The V end lost 8 bases, the J end lost 1 base, and 15 bases lay between the germline ends.

The chain joins TRBV11-2 to TRBJ1-1; D is perhaps TRBD1 (5 bases). In germline, CDR1 is SGHAT, CDR2 FQNNGV. The V and J ends lost 3 bases and 4 bases respectively, with 15 bases between them. CDR3 length: 15 amino acids. CDR3 residues: CASSFQQVRGTEAFF. The DNA for the CDR3 is TGTGCCAGCAGCTTCCAACAGGTGAGGGGCACTGAAGCTTTCTTT.